Listed below are T cell receptor beta chains from one sample, sequenced in a study of cytomegalovirus exposure and HLA in healthy donors. Clones were read by immunoSEQ multiplex PCR, and TCRdb kept only the in-frame ones, dropping some. Among approximately 73,000 clones listed, around 58% were seen once. Sequencing was done on a sample of PBMCs. The receptors stem from a young man in good health and CMV-seropositive. Each CDR3 is given with its conserved first and last residue.

V: TRBV12-5; CDR3: CASGLRPGGAPYEQYF
V: TRBV18; CDR3: CACGQGVEQYF
V: TRBV15; CDR3: CATSSGTGAVGELFF
V: TRBV7-6; CDR3: CASSLAPQPYNEQFF
V: TRBV2; CDR3: CASSRDRGLNYGYTF
V: TRBV2; CDR3: CATRASGRLETQYF
V: TRBV7-6; CDR3: CASSSQGQGLKGELFF
V: TRBV5-1; CDR3: CASSLDRQNTEAFF
V: TRBV11-2; CDR3: CASSLAGGNYEQYF
V: TRBV19; CDR3: CASTPGAGANVLTF
V: TRBV5-1; CDR3: CASSLGSGQVEIGYTF
V: TRBV2; CDR3: CASSERGFINSPLHF
V: TRBV28; CDR3: CASYRSLNYGYTF
V: TRBV6-1; CDR3: CASSVWTGSSYEQYF
V: TRBV28; CDR3: CASSPPWGTPSGNTIYF
V: TRBV9; CDR3: CASSVSLAGVDTQYF
V: TRBV28; CDR3: CASTRAGVGYTF
V: TRBV5-6; CDR3: CASREIDRGNVQFF
V: TRBV13; CDR3: CASSVRVRHNEQFF
V: TRBV4-2; CDR3: CASSQEGGADSYEQYF
V: TRBV7-7; CDR3: CASSFRLTGGYNEQFF
V: TRBV7-6; CDR3: CASSLMSSGRAASDTQYF
V: TRBV2; CDR3: CASSEVLTGYSLYGYTF
V: TRBV28; CDR3: CASEPATGGFYEQYF
V: TRBV18; CDR3: CASSPSGTSGNTIYF
V: TRBV6-5; CDR3: CASSSTGQGRYGYTF
V: TRBV12-5; CDR3: CASGLVLGMNTEAFF
V: TRBV6-1; CDR3: CASRLTIPNEQFF
V: TRBV2; CDR3: CASSPGEGGGNQPQHF
V: TRBV14; CDR3: CASSQVVGSYEQYF
V: TRBV19; CDR3: CASSILGSYGYTF
V: TRBV2; CDR3: CASSTTSGNTDTQYF
V: TRBV11-2; CDR3: CASARGGLTDTQYF
V: TRBV7-2; CDR3: CASSEGLAGGIDIQYF
V: TRBV13; CDR3: CASSFSGTQYF
V: TRBV5-4; CDR3: CASSLGQLSGANVLTF
V: TRBV28; CDR3: CASIQPTGGQPQHF
V: TRBV19; CDR3: CASSIGRGGSYNEQFF
V: TRBV4-1; CDR3: CASSQASGSGRELFF
V: TRBV19; CDR3: CASSIERGPYGYTF
V: TRBV10-3; CDR3: CAIGQSSNQPQHF
V: TRBV28; CDR3: CASSGMIPTEAFF
V: TRBV6-6; CDR3: CASDETGRNTIYF
V: TRBV19; CDR3: CASSMAGGIYNEQFF
V: TRBV6-5; CDR3: CASQGSYNEQFF
V: TRBV11-2; CDR3: CASSLDGSGTDTQYF
V: TRBV30; CDR3: CAWSVGGVSYEQYF
V: TRBV4-2; CDR3: CASSQEASGGYNEQFF
V: TRBV5-4; CDR3: CASSFNGNEKLFF
V: TRBV5-5; CDR3: CASSQTGGTDTQYF
V: TRBV28; CDR3: CASEANEKLFF
V: TRBV30; CDR3: CAWSRGTSDETQYF
V: TRBV5-1; CDR3: CASSLTQAVTEAFF
V: TRBV18; CDR3: CASSPLGEDTQYF
V: TRBV11-2; CDR3: CASSLDQGPADGYTF
V: TRBV29-1; CDR3: CSVALAVDGETQYF
V: TRBV5-6; CDR3: CASSPGGYEQYF
V: TRBV6-5; CDR3: CASRQTGSSYEQYF
V: TRBV5-1; CDR3: CASNPGGIGGYTF